This T cell receptor beta chain was sequenced during a study of neurological immune-mediated disorders. TCRdb re-analysed the 5' RACE reads in MiXCR, keeping a single row per CDR3 protein. The table lists roughly 80,000 distinct CDR3 sequences, 5.8% of them singletons. This clonotype was recorded many times. CDR3 size: 14 residues. V lost 1 base to trimming and J lost 5 bases, with 15 bases between them. Germline-derived CDR1 and CDR2 are DFQATT and SNEGSKA (reference sequence). The time point denotes: longitudinal time-point 2. V is TRBV20-1 and J is TRBJ2-7, with a tentative D call TRBD1 (6 bases). The TCR sequence derives from a woman between 55 and 75 years old with multiple sclerosis. Sequencing input: PBMCs. The DNA for the CDR3 is TGCAGTGCTAGAGCCAAGGACAGACTAAACGAGCAGTACTTC. This encodes CSARAKDRLNEQYF.